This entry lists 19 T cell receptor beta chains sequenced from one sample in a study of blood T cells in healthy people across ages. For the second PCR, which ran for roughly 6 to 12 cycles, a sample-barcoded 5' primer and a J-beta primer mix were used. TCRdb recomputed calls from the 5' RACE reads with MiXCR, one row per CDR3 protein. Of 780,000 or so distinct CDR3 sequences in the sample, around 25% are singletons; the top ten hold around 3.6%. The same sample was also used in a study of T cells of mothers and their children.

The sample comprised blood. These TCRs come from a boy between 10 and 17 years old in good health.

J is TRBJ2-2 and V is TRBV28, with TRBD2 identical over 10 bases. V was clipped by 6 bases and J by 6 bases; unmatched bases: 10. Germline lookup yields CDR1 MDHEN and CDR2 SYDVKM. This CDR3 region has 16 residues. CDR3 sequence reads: CASSPPASGSSGELFF. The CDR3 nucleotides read TGTGCCAGCAGCCCCCCAGCTAGCGGGAGCTCCGGGGAGCTGTTTTTT. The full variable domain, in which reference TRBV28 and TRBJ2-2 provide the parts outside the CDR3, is DVKVTQSSRYLVKRTGEKVFLECVQDMDHENMFWYRQDPGLGLRLIYFSYDVKMKEKGDIPEGYSVSREKKERFSLILESASTNQTSMYLCASSPPASGSSGELFFGEGSRLTVL.

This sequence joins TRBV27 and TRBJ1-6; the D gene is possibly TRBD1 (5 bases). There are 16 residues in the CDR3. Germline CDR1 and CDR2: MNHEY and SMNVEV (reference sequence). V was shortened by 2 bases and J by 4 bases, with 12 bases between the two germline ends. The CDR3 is CASSLGGLRYNSPLHF. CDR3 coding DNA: TGTGCCAGCAGTTTAGGGGGACTGCGATATAATTCACCCCTCCACTTT.

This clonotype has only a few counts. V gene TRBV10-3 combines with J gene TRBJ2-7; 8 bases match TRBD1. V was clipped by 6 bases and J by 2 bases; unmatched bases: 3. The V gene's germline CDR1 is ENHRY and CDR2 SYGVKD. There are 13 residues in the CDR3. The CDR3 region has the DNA TGTGCCATCAGGCGGACAGGGACCTACGAGCAGTACTTC. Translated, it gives CAIRRTGTYEQYF.

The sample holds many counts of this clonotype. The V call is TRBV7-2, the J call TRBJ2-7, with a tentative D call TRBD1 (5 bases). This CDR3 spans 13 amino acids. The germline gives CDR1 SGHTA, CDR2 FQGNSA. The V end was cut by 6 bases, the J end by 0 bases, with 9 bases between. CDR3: CASSLQVSYEQYF. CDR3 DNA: TGTGCCAGCAGTTTACAGGTCTCCTACGAGCAGTACTTC.

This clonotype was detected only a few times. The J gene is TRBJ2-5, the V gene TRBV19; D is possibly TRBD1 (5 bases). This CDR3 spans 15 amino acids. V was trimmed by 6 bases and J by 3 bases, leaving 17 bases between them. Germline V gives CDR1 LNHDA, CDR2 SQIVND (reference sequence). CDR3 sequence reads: CASRTTTLGEETQYF. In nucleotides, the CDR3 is TGTGCCAGTAGGACAACGACTCTAGGGGAAGAGACCCAGTACTTC.

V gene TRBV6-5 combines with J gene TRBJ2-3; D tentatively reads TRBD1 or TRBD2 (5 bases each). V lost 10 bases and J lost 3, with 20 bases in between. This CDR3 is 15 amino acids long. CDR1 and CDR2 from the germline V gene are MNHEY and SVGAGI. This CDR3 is CATRTGLTGTDTQYF. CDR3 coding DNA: TGTGCCACCCGAACGGGGCTAACTGGGACAGATACGCAGTATTTT.

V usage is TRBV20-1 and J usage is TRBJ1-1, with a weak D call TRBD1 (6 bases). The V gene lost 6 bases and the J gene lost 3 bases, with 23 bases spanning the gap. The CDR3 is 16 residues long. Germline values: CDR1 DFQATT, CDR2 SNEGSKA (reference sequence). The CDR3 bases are TGCAGTGCCACCCCCCCGGGGGCCGCCTACCACACTGAAGCTTTCTTT. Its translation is CSATPPGAAYHTEAFF.

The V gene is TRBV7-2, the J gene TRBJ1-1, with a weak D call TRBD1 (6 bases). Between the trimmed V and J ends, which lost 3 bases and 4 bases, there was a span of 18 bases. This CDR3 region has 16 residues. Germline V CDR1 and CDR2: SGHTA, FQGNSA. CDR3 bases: TGTGCCAGCAGCTTCTCCGCGGGCAGGGGAGGCACTGAAGCTTTCTTT. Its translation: CASSFSAGRGGTEAFF. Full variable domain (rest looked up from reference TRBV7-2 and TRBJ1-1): GAGVSQSPSNKVTEKGKDVELRCDPISGHTALYWYRQSLGQGLEFLIYFQGNSAPDKSGLPSDRFSAERTGGSVSTLTIQRTQQEDSAVYLCASSFSAGRGGTEAFFGQGTRLTVV.

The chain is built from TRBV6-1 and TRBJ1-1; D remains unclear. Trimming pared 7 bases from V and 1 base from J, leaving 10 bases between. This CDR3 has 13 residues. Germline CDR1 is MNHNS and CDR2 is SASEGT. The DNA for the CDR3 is TGTGCCAGCACTATAATCAGGAACACTGAAGCTTTCTTT. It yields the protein CASTIIRNTEAFF.

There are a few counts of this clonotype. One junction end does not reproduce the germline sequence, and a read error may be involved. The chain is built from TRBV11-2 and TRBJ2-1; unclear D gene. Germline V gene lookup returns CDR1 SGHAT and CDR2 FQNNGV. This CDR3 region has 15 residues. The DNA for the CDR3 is TGTGCCAGCAGCCCGCACCGAGGAAGCTACAATGAGCAGTTCTTT. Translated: CASSPHRGSYNEQFF.

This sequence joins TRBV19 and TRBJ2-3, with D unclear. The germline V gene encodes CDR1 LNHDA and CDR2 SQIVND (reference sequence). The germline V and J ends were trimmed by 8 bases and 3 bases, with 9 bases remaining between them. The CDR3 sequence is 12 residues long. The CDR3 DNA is TGTGCCAGTGGTCAGTTAACAGATACGCAGTATTTT. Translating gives CASGQLTDTQYF.

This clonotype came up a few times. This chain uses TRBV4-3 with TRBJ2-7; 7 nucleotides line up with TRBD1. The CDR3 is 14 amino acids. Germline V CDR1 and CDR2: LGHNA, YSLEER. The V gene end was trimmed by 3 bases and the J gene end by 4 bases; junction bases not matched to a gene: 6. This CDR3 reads CASSHGTAQYEQYF. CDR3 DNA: TGCGCCAGCAGCCACGGGACAGCCCAATACGAGCAGTACTTC.

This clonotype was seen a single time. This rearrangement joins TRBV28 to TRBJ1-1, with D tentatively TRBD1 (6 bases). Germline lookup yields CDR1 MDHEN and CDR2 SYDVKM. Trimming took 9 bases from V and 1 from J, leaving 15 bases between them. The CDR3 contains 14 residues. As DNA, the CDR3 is TGTGCCAGTAGTCCTCACAGGGAGAACACTGAAGCTTTCTTT. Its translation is CASSPHRENTEAFF.

The CDR3 sequence: CASSSSGQQTDTQYF. The DNA of the CDR3 is TGTGCCAGCAGTTCCTCGGGACAGCAGACAGATACGCAGTATTTT. The J gene is TRBJ2-3, the V gene TRBV28, with 7 bases aligning to TRBD1. The CDR3 spans 15 residues. Germline assignment: CDR1 MDHEN and CDR2 SYDVKM. Losses at the gene ends were 4 bases for V and 3 bases for J; bases not matched to a gene: 7.

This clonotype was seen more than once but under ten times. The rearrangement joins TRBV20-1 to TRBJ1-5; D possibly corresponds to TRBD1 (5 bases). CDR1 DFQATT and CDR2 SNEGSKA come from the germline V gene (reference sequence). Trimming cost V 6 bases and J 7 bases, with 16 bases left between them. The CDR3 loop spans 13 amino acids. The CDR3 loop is CSALLEPGQPQHF. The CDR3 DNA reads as TGCAGTGCCTTACTGGAACCAGGGCAGCCCCAGCATTTT.

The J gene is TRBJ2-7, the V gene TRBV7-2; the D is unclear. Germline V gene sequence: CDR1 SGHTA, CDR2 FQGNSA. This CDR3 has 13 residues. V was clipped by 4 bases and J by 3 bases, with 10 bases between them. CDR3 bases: TGTGCCAGCAGCTCGGACGGATTCTACGAGCAGTACTTC. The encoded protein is CASSSDGFYEQYF.

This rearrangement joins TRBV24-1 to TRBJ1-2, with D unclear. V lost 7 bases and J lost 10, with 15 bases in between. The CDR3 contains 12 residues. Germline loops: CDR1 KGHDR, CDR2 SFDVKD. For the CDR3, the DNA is TGTGCCACCAGCTCGGAAGGGATACTCTACACCTTC. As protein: CATSSEGILYTF.

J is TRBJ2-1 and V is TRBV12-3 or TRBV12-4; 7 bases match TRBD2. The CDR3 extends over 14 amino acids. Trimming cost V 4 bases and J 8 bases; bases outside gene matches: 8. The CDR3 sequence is CASSSLPGGDEQFF. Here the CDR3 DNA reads TGTGCCAGCAGTTCCCTACCGGGAGGCGATGAGCAGTTCTTC.

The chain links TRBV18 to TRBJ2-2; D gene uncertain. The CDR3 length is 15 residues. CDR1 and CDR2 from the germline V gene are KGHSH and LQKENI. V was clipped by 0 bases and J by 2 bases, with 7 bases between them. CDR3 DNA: TGTGCCAGCTCACCACCGATACCTAACACCGGGGAGCTGTTTTTT. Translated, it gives CASSPPIPNTGELFF.